The rows below give T cell receptor beta chains drawn from one sample of a study of blood T cell repertoires in COVID-19. This table comes from immunoSEQ multiplex PCR, and its TCRdb copy is limited to in-frame clones, with some not included. The sample holds around 130,000 clones, more than 75% seen once. Material: peripheral blood. Source of these receptors: a woman aged 60-75 years with acute or convalescent COVID-19. CDR3s include the opening cysteine and the closing phenylalanine or tryptophan. Each record gives: J gene, V gene, clone size, D gene, CDR3 length, CDR3 protein, CDR3 DNA. D genes are given only for firm matches. Rows give clone size only sometimes, using once, few, many, or a class for an expanded clone.

TRBJ2-5 | TRBV29-1 | - | - | 14 | CSATPRQTQETQYF | TGCAGCGCCACCCCCCGACAGACCCAAGAGACCCAGTACTTC
TRBJ2-3 | TRBV10-3 | - | TRBD1 | 15 | CAISEAQGKGDTQYF | TGTGCCATCAGTGAGGCACAGGGGAAAGGAGATACGCAGTATTTT
TRBJ1-1 | TRBV5-3 | - | TRBD1 | 13 | CARSPEGQVMTFF | TGTGCCAGAAGCCCCGAGGGACAGGTCATGACTTTCTTT
TRBJ2-5 | TRBV1 | - | - | 18 | CTSSQERREGRRLETQYF | TGCACCAGCAGCCAAGAGAGGCGGGAGGGGAGGAGGTTGGAGACCCAGTACTTC
TRBJ1-2 | TRBV29-1 | - | - | 13 | CSVERRVNYGYTF | TGCAGCGTTGAACGCAGGGTGAACTATGGCTACACCTTC
TRBJ2-1 | TRBV7-8 | - | TRBD1 | 14 | CASSWTGGSDEQFF | TGTGCCAGCAGCTGGACAGGGGGTTCAGATGAGCAGTTCTTC
TRBJ1-4 | TRBV3-1/TRBV3-2 | once | TRBD1 | 17 | CASSQGGRGPINEKLFF | TGTGCCAGCAGCCAAGGGGGCAGGGGGCCGATTAATGAAAAACTGTTTTTT
TRBJ1-1 | TRBV27 | - | - | 15 | CASSLAGPENTEAFF | TGTGCCAGCAGTTTAGCAGGGCCGGAGAACACTGAAGCTTTCTTT
TRBJ1-1 | TRBV30 | - | - | 14 | CAWSKGGSDTEAFF | TGTGCCTGGAGTAAAGGGGGATCGGACACTGAAGCTTTCTTT
TRBJ2-4 | TRBV28 | - | - | 16 | CASNLSDGSSKNIQYF | TGTGCCAGCAACCTGAGTGACGGGAGTTCAAAAAACATTCAGTACTTC
TRBJ1-6 | TRBV7-8 | few | - | 16 | CASSPRRSSYNSPLHF | TGTGCCAGCAGCCCCCGTCGGAGCTCCTATAATTCACCCCTCCACTTT
TRBJ2-7 | TRBV7-2 | - | TRBD2 | 15 | CASSLGGRALYEQYF | TGTGCCAGCAGCTTAGGCGGGAGGGCCCTCTACGAGCAGTACTTC
TRBJ2-3 | TRBV24-1 | - | - | 16 | CATSDFRGSGSDTQYF | TGTGCCACCAGTGATTTTCGGGGGAGTGGATCAGATACGCAGTATTTT
TRBJ1-1 | TRBV9 | - | TRBD1 | 15 | CASSPEGARNTEAFF | TGTGCCAGCAGCCCAGAGGGGGCTAGGAACACTGAAGCTTTCTTT
TRBJ2-7 | TRBV2 | - | TRBD1 | 14 | CASNPQGASYEQYF | TGTGCCAGCAACCCACAGGGGGCCTCCTACGAGCAGTACTTC
TRBJ2-2 | TRBV3-1/TRBV3-2 | - | - | 16 | CASSQGLAPGTGELFF | TGTGCCAGCAGCCAAGGGTTAGCCCCGGGGACCGGGGAGCTGTTTTTT
TRBJ2-2 | TRBV7-2 | - | TRBD2 | 15 | CASSNAGGLTGELFF | TGTGCCAGCAGCAACGCGGGAGGTTTGACCGGGGAGCTGTTTTTT
TRBJ2-1 | TRBV9 | - | TRBD2 | 16 | CASSVPSGSSYNEQFF | TGTGCCAGCAGCGTACCTAGCGGAAGCTCCTACAATGAGCAGTTCTTC
TRBJ1-1 | TRBV24-1 | - | TRBD1 | 14 | CATSDAQGATEAFF | TGTGCCACCAGTGATGCCCAGGGGGCCACTGAAGCTTTCTTT
TRBJ2-1 | TRBV14 | - | - | 19 | CASSSGAVGLASAYNEQFF | TGTGCCAGCAGCTCAGGGGCGGTAGGCTTAGCGAGTGCCTACAATGAGCAGTTCTTC
TRBJ1-3 | TRBV19 | - | - | 15 | CASSAGLDSGNTIYF | TGTGCCAGTAGTGCAGGCCTGGACTCTGGAAACACCATATATTTT